A single sample is the source of the 19 T cell receptor beta chains below, sequenced in a study of CD8+ T cells in alopecia areata. RNA was extracted and reverse transcribed into cDNA as the sequencing template. Only in-frame clones appear in the TCRdb table, and some are missing; sequencing was by immunoSEQ multiplex PCR. Seen here are fewer than 150,000 clones, around four fifths observed once, and the top ten hold 20% to 25%. Treatment defined: oral pan-JAK inhibitor, 5-10 mg twice daily. Sequencing used CD8+ T cells sorted from blood, obtained at week 4, from a patient treated with tofacitinib. Receptor source: a human donor with alopecia areata.

The rearrangement joins TRBV10-3 to TRBJ2-3; D remains ambiguous. V was clipped by 8 bases and J by 3 bases, with 12 bases between them. The CDR3 length is 13 residues. The V gene's germline CDR1 is ENHRY and CDR2 SYGVKD. The CDR3 sequence is CAIENPGTDTQYF. The CDR3 coding sequence is TGTGCCATCGAGAACCCTGGGACAGATACGCAGTATTTT.

This chain joins TRBV4-1 and TRBJ2-5; D possibly corresponds to TRBD2 (6 bases). Between the trimmed V and J ends, which lost 1 base and 3 bases, there was a span of 9 bases. The CDR3 runs 14 residues. Germline-derived CDR1 and CDR2 are MGHRA and YSYEKL. CDR3 bases: TGCGCCAGCAGCCAAGTGTCGGGGGAAGAGACCCAGTACTTC. Translation: CASSQVSGEETQYF.

In its sample, this clone was seen once. V usage is TRBV6-5 and J usage is TRBJ2-7; D might be TRBD1 or TRBD2, each matching 5 bases. CDR3 length: 14 residues. V dropped 7 bases and J dropped 5 bases, with 18 bases sitting between them. Germline V gene data show CDR1 as MNHEY and CDR2 as SVGAGI. CDR3 residues: CASKMMGVPHEQYF. DNA for the CDR3: TGTGCCAGCAAAATGATGGGGGTCCCCCACGAGCAGTACTTC.

The chain is built from TRBV2 and TRBJ2-1; tentatively, D is TRBD1 or TRBD2 (5 bases each). CDR3 length: 13 residues. The V gene lost 4 bases and the J gene lost 7 bases, with 11 bases spanning the gap. Germline V gives CDR1 SNHLY, CDR2 FYNNEI. CDR3 nucleotides: TGTGCCAGCAGTGCCTATGGGGGAAATGAGCAGTTCTTC. Its translation is CASSAYGGNEQFF.

The chain links TRBV23-1 to TRBJ2-3; 9 bases match TRBD1. TRBV23-1 is an ORF, and what it does is uncertain. The V segment lost 4 bases and the J segment 5 bases; nucleotides outside the gene matches: 22. The CDR3 is made up of 20 amino acids. In nucleotides, the CDR3 is TGCGCCAGCAGTCGAACCTACCAGCACCTCCGGGACAGGGAGAGAGATACGCAGTATTTT. This encodes CASSRTYQHLRDRERDTQYF.

The chain recombines TRBV27 with TRBJ2-7; 7 nucleotides match TRBD1. This CDR3 has 14 residues. The junction had 7 bases not matched to a gene; V was cut back by 3 bases and J by 5 bases. In germline, CDR1 is MNHEY, CDR2 SMNVEV (reference sequence). This chain's CDR3 is CASSFDRVSHEQYF. CDR3 nucleotide sequence: TGTGCCAGCAGTTTCGACAGGGTTTCCCACGAGCAGTACTTC.

The chain links TRBV19 to TRBJ1-2; tentative D call: TRBD1 (6 bases). This CDR3 has 17 residues. Germline-derived CDR1 and CDR2 are LNHDA and SQIVND (reference sequence). V lost 3 bases to trimming and J lost 2 bases, with 19 bases between them. CDR3 loop: CASSMGAYREPNYGYTF. The CDR3 DNA reads TGTGCCAGTAGTATGGGGGCCTACAGAGAACCCAACTATGGCTACACCTTC.

J is TRBJ2-5 and V is TRBV5-4; unclear D gene. CDR3 length: 14 amino acids. V gave up 0 bases and J gave up 1 base, with 7 bases separating them. In germline, CDR1 is SGHNT, CDR2 YYREEE (reference sequence). DNA for the CDR3: TGTGCCAGCAGCTTGGAGGGCAGCCAAGAGACCCAGTACTTC. Encoded protein: CASSLEGSQETQYF.

This chain uses TRBV19 with TRBJ2-1, with a tentative D call TRBD2 (5 bases). Germline V gene lookup returns CDR1 LNHDA and CDR2 SQIVND (reference sequence). The length of the CDR3 is 12 residues. Trimming removed 0 bases from V and 11 bases from J, with 8 bases in between. The CDR3 loop reads CASSIDFGKQFF. The CDR3 bases are TGTGCCAGTAGTATAGATTTCGGGAAGCAGTTCTTC.

This clone was seen a handful of times. The CDR3 DNA follows: TGTGCCAGCAGTTACTCGAATCAGGGTGTGAATTCACCCCTCCACTTT. This translates into CASSYSNQGVNSPLHF. This sequence joins TRBV6-5 and TRBJ1-6, with D possibly matching TRBD1 (5 bases). The CDR3 consists of 16 residues. Germline assignment: CDR1 MNHEY and CDR2 SVGAGI. Between the trimmed V and J ends, which lost 0 bases and 7 bases, there was a span of 13 bases.

The chain is built from TRBV7-6 and TRBJ1-5; D gene ambiguous. The CDR3 loop spans 11 amino acids. Trimming pared 1 base from V and 9 bases from J, leaving 4 bases between. From germline, CDR1 is SGHVS and CDR2 FNYEAQ. CDR3 region: CASSLVLPQHF. CDR3 bases: TGTGCCAGCAGCTTAGTACTGCCCCAGCATTTT.

This clone was seen more than once but under ten times. CDR3 amino acids: CASSLDVGNTIYF. The CDR3 region has the DNA TGTGCCAGCAGCTTAGACGTTGGAAACACCATATATTTT. The chain is built from TRBV7-9 and TRBJ1-3; D is undetermined. This CDR3 comprises 13 residues. The ends were cut back, 1 base at V and 3 bases at J, with 4 bases in the middle. CDR1 SEHNR and CDR2 FQNEAQ come from the germline V gene (reference sequence). Full variable domain (missing parts from reference TRBV7-9 and TRBJ1-3): DTGVSQNPRHKITKRGQNVTFRCDPISEHNRLYWYRQTLGQGPEFLTYFQNEAQLEKSRLLSDRFSAERPKGSFSTLEIQRTEQGDSAMYLCASSLDVGNTIYFGEGSWLTVV.

The chain has TRBV27 and TRBJ2-2; TRBD2 aligns across 10 bases. CDR1 MNHEY and CDR2 SMNVEV come from the germline V gene (reference sequence). The V and J ends lost 5 bases and 7 bases, in that order; junction bases with no gene match: 4. This CDR3 has 14 residues. The DNA of the CDR3 is TGTGCCAGCAGTCCGGGACTAGCGATCGGGGAGCTGTTTTTT. Its translation: CASSPGLAIGELFF.

This clone showed up just once. The J gene is TRBJ2-5, the V gene TRBV7-9; 7 bases are a match to TRBD2. Trimming at V came to 0 bases and at J to 5 bases, leaving 9 bases not matched to a gene. The germline V gene encodes CDR1 SEHNR and CDR2 FQNEAQ (reference sequence). The CDR3 is made up of 16 amino acids. CDR3 sequence (DNA): TGTGCCAGCAGCTTAGCGAGTGGGACTATGGGCGAGACCCAGTACTTC. Amino acid sequence: CASSLASGTMGETQYF.

The table lists this clone with a few counts. V usage is TRBV6-5 and J usage is TRBJ2-7; TRBD1 is a possible D gene (6 bases). This CDR3 is 13 amino acids long. Trimming shortened V by 5 bases and J by 5 bases, and 13 bases separated the two germline ends. Germline lookup yields CDR1 MNHEY and CDR2 SVGAGI. The CDR3 DNA is TGTGCCAGCAGTGTCGGGACATCGGACGAGCAGTACTTC. This codes for CASSVGTSDEQYF.

Comments on this clone: Its ends do not fully match the called genes, so a read error is possible. The chain carries TRBV7-7 and TRBJ1-2; tentative D call: TRBD1 (5 bases). The CDR3 covers 15 residues. The germline gives CDR1 SSHAT, CDR2 FNYEAQ (reference sequence). In DNA form, the CDR3 reads TGTGCTAGCAGCCCCGGGACCACCTTTAACTATGGCTACACCTTC. Translating it yields CASSPGTTFNYGYTF.

The chain recombines TRBV4-1 with TRBJ2-1; D unclear. Germline CDR1 reads MGHRA; CDR2 reads YSYEKL. The CDR3 runs to 15 residues. Deletions cut 6 bases from V and 0 bases from J, with 12 bases between. The CDR3 nucleotides read TGCGCCAGCAGTCTACATATGAGCTCCTACAATGAGCAGTTCTTC. It translates to CASSLHMSSYNEQFF.

This rearrangement joins TRBV2 to TRBJ1-1; 8 bases fit TRBD1. J gave up 2 bases and V 2 bases, and 4 bases lay outside the gene matches. Germline V gene lookup returns CDR1 SNHLY and CDR2 FYNNEI. The CDR3 has 15 amino acids. This CDR3 reads CASSEHRGDNTEAFF. The CDR3, as DNA: TGTGCCAGCAGTGAACACAGGGGGGATAACACTGAAGCTTTCTTT.

The rearrangement uses TRBV29-1 and TRBJ1-2; D unclear. This CDR3 is built from 11 residues. V was shortened by 7 bases and J by 6 bases, with 12 bases between the two germline ends. The V gene's germline CDR1 is SQVTM and CDR2 ANQGSEA. The CDR3 DNA reads as TGCAGCGCCCGTAGCGGGGATGGCTACACCTTC. This translates into CSARSGDGYTF. The whole variable domain, filled in from reference TRBV29-1 and TRBJ1-2, reads SAVISQKPSRDICQRGTSLTIQCQVDSQVTMMFWYRQQPGQSLTLIATANQGSEATYESGFVIDKFPISRPNLTFSTLTVSNMSPEDSSIYLCSARSGDGYTFGSGTRLTVV.